This T cell receptor beta chain was found in a study of PD-L1 blockade in urothelial cancer. Study overall: Blood-derived samples held a median 141,255 T cells.

Assay used: immunoSEQ multiplex PCR; TCRdb lists only in-frame clones, some missing. Here the sample spans some 120,000 clones, approximately 90% being singletons. The CDR3 contains 13 residues. CDR1 is SQVTM, CDR2 ANQGSEA, per germline. Noted time point: peripheral blood 6 weeks after treatment start. This chain joins TRBV29-1 and TRBJ1-5, with D possibly TRBD1 on 6 matching bases. The source material was PBMCs, sampled around atezolizumab (anti-PD-L1) treatment. The receptor was derived from a man aged 55-75 years with urothelial cancer. The CDR3 protein is CRDLAGAGQPQHF. The CDR3 region has the DNA TGCAGGGACCTCGCAGGGGCCGGTCAGCCCCAGCATTTT.